The following is a T cell receptor beta chain sequence with its context. Alongside a J-beta primer mix, a sample-barcoded 5' primer served in a second PCR lasting about 6 to 12 cycles. Each TCR beta cDNA got a 12-nucleotide random molecular identifier. Per-sample output comprised a minimum of 2.5 million paired-end reads containing CDR3. One entry per CDR3 protein, called by TCRdb with MiXCR from the 5' RACE reads. Seen here are approximately 800,000 distinct CDR3 sequences, 20% to 25% observed once, and the top ten hold 3% to 4.5%. The data were taken from a study of blood T cells in healthy people across ages. From germline, CDR1 is SGHTA and CDR2 FQGNSA. Trimming pared 3 bases from V and 5 bases from J, leaving 13 bases between. The CDR3 runs to 14 residues. These data were also filed under a second study, of T cells of mothers and their children. Per that paper: Second-round PCR products received sample barcodes and 2-4 random nucleotides from the M1S primer. The TCR beta CDR3 read count exceeded 9 million for each mother and was some 3.1 million for each child.

The chain uses TRBV7-2 and TRBJ2-5; D remains unclear. The sample taken for sequencing was blood. This receptor was obtained from a boy aged 10-17 years in good health. Here the CDR3 DNA reads TGTGCCAGCAGCTTCGCTCTAGGATCGGAGACCCAGTACTTC. Translating it yields CASSFALGSETQYF.